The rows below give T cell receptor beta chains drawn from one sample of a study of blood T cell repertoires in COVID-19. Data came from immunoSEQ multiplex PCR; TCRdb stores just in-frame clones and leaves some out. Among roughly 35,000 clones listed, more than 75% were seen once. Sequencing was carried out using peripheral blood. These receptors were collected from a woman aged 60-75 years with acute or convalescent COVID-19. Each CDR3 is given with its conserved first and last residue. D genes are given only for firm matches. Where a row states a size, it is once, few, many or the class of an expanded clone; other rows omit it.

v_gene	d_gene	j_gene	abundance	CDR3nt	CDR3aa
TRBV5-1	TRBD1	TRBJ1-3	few	TGCGCCAGCAGCTTGCTTCGGCGTGACAGGGTAGGCTCTGGAAACACCATATATTTT	CASSLLRRDRVGSGNTIYF
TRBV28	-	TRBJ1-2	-	TGTGCCAGCAGAGCAGGGTATGGCTACACCTTC	CASRAGYGYTF
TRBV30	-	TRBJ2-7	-	TGTGCCTGGAGGTCCGGAGGGGCCCACGAGCAGTACTTC	CAWRSGGAHEQYF
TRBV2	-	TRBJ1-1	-	TGTGCCAGCAGAGATAACCGGGTCAGAGAAGCTTTCTTT	CASRDNRVREAFF
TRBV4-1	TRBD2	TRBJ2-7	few	TGCGCCAGCAGCCAAGGGCCAGCGGGGGGGCTCGACGAGCAGTACTTC	CASSQGPAGGLDEQYF
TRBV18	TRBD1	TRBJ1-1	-	TGTGCCAGCTCACCACAGGGGGCCTTCCGGGAAGCTTTCTTT	CASSPQGAFREAFF
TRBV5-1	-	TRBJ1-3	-	TGCGCCAGCAGCCCTCGACCGGGGTCCTTCTCTGGAAACACCATATATTTT	CASSPRPGSFSGNTIYF
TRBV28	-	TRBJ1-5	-	TGTGCCAGCAGTTTAGTCAGGGGTGGCAATCAGCCCCAGCATTTT	CASSLVRGGNQPQHF
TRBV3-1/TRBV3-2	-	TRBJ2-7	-	TGTGCCAGCAGCCAAGAGGGCAGCTCCTCAAGCTCCTACGAGCAGTACTTC	CASSQEGSSSSSYEQYF
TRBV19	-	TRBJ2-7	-	TGTGCCAGTAGTATCACAGGGTTGGAGAACGAGCAGTACTTC	CASSITGLENEQYF
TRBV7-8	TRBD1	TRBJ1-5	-	TGTGCCAGCGGCGGGGTCATGGGGACAGGGGGTCAGCCCCAGCATTTT	CASGGVMGTGGQPQHF
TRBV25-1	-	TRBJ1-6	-	TGTGCCAGCAGTGATCGAACAGTCAATTCACCCCTCCACTTT	CASSDRTVNSPLHF
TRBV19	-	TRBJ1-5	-	TGTGCCAGTAGTTATAGCAATCAGCCCCAGCATTTT	CASSYSNQPQHF
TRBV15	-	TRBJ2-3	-	TGTGCCACCAGCAAAACAGGGCGAGCTAGCACAGATACGCAGTATTTT	CATSKTGRASTDTQYF
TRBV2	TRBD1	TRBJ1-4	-	TGTGCCAGCAGACAGGGGATCGGCGAAAAACTGTTTTTT	CASRQGIGEKLFF
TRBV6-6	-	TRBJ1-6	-	TGTGCCAGCGCCAAATCAGGGATGGGTAATTCACCCCTCCACTTT	CASAKSGMGNSPLHF
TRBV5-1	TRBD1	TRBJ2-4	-	TGCGCCAGCAGCCGGACAGGGGAGGGAAACATTCAGTACTTC	CASSRTGEGNIQYF
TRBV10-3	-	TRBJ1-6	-	TGTGCCATCAGCCCCCTCGCACCAGAAAATTCACCCCTCCACTTT	CAISPLAPENSPLHF
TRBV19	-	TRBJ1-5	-	TGTGCCAGTCGGCGGGGGAGCGGCAATCAGCCCCAGCATTTT	CASRRGSGNQPQHF
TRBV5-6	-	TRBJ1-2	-	TGTGCCAGCAGCGATAGACTGTTGAGTAACTATGGCTACACCTTC	CASSDRLLSNYGYTF
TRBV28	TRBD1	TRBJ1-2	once	TGTGCCAGCAGTCAGACAGGGGGTTATGGCTACACCTTC	CASSQTGGYGYTF
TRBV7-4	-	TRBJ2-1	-	TGTGCCAGCAGCACGCGGGGGCCATCCTACAATGAGCAGTTCTTC	CASSTRGPSYNEQFF
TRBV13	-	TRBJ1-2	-	TGTGCCAGCAGCTCACCCTCCAGGGGCGACTATGGCTACACCTTC	CASSSPSRGDYGYTF
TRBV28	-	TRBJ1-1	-	TGTGCCATCAACGGGGGATTGAACACTGAAGCTTTCTTT	CAINGGLNTEAFF
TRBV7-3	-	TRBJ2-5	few	TGTGCCAGCAGCTTAGGACTTCAAGAGACCCAGTACTTC	CASSLGLQETQYF
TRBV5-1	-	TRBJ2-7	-	TGCGCCAGCAGTGCCCCACCCGGGGGCTCCTACGAGCAGTACTTC	CASSAPPGGSYEQYF
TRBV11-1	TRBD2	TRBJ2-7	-	TGTGCCAGCAGCCTACAGACTAGCTTGGGTGAGCAGTACTTC	CASSLQTSLGEQYF
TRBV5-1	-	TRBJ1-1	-	TGCGCCAGCAGCTTGGGGGTCCACGGGTCCATCCTAGACGGCACTGAAGCTTTCTTT	CASSLGVHGSILDGTEAFF
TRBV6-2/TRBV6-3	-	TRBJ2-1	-	TGTGCCAGCAGTTACCCGATTGGCCACAGGAGCAATGAGCAGTTCTTC	CASSYPIGHRSNEQFF
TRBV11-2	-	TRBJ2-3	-	TGTGCCAGCAGCTCCTACCTTTTTAAGTATTTT	CASSSYLFKYF
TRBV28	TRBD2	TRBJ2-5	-	TGTGCCAGCAGTGATAGCGGGGGGGCCGGGGAGACCCAGTACTTC	CASSDSGGAGETQYF
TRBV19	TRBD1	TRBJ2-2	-	TGTGCCAGTAACTTGGACAGGGGTGGCACCGGGGAGCTGTTTTTT	CASNLDRGGTGELFF
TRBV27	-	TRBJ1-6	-	TGTGCCAGCAGCCCACGGACAGTGCTGGATTCACCCCTCCACTTT	CASSPRTVLDSPLHF
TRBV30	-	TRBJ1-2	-	TGTGCCTGGAGTGTACAGGAGACCTATGGCTACACCTTC	CAWSVQETYGYTF
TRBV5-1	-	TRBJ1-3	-	TGCGCCAGCAGCTTGGCCGGGGGGATTGCTGGAAACACCATATATTTT	CASSLAGGIAGNTIYF
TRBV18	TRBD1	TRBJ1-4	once	TGTGCCAGCTCACCCACAGGGGGGACAACTAATGAAAAACTGTTTTTT	CASSPTGGTTNEKLFF
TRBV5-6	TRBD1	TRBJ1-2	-	TGTGCCAGCAGCGAGGGACAGTTCTATGGCTACACCTTC	CASSEGQFYGYTF
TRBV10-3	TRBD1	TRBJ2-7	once	TGTGCCATCAGTGAGTCCCGGACAGGGGGCGAAGGGGACGAGCAGTACTTC	CAISESRTGGEGDEQYF
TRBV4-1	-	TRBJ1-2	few	TGCGCCAGCAGCCAAGAAGGAGGGTACAATGGCTACACCTTC	CASSQEGGYNGYTF
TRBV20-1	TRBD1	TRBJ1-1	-	TGCAGTGCTAGTGACGCAGGGGGGACGATCACTGAAGCTTTCTTT	CSASDAGGTITEAFF
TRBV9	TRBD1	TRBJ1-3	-	TGTGCCAGCAGCCCGCGACAGGGTCTGGAAACTGGAAACACCATATATTTT	CASSPRQGLETGNTIYF
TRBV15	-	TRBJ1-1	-	TGTGCCACCAGGGCAGGGGAAGCTTTCTTT	CATRAGEAFF
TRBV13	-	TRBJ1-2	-	TGTGCCAGCAGCTTTTACGAGCCAAACTATGGCTACACCTTC	CASSFYEPNYGYTF
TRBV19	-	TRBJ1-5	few	TGTGCCAGTGCGGAAGCCCTCGGGGGGGTAGGCAATCAGCCCCAGCATTTT	CASAEALGGVGNQPQHF
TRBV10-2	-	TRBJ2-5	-	TGCGCCAGCTCCTGGACAGTCCAAGAGACCCAGTACTTC	CASSWTVQETQYF
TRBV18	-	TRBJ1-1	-	TGTGCCAGCTCACCAGGGGGCGCGGGCACTGAAGCTTTCTTT	CASSPGGAGTEAFF
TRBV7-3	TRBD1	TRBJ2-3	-	TGTGCCAGCAGCCAGGGACAGGGGGTGGCAGATACGCAGTATTTT	CASSQGQGVADTQYF
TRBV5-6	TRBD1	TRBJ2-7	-	TGTGCCAGCAGCTTTGACCGGGACAGGATCCCCTACGAGCAGTACTTC	CASSFDRDRIPYEQYF